One and the same sample provided the 16 T cell receptor beta chains below, sequenced in a study of shared clonotypes between healthy human individuals. Only CD45RO-negative cells positively selected for CCR7 counted as naive CD8 cells, so terminally differentiated effector memory CD45RA+ cells were excluded. Some clones are missing from TCRdb's copy, which holds only in-frame ones; the method was immunoSEQ multiplex PCR. Of about 820,000 clones listed, approximately 92% are singletons. Sequenced sample: naive CD8+ T cells sorted from blood. All receptors come from a young man in good health.

This chain connects TRBV7-9 to TRBJ2-1; tentative D call: TRBD1 (5 bases). CDR1 and CDR2 from the germline V gene are SEHNR and FQNEAQ (reference sequence). V was clipped by 6 bases and J by 3 bases, with 15 bases between them. This CDR3 region has 15 residues. The CDR3 DNA sequence: TGTGCCAGCAGTCATCAGGGCGGCCACTACAATGAGCAGTTCTTC. Translation: CASSHQGGHYNEQFF.

The chain links TRBV4-1 to TRBJ2-7; D ambiguous. V gave up 1 base and J gave up 1 base, with 17 bases separating them. The CDR3 spans 17 residues. Germline CDR1 reads MGHRA; CDR2 reads YSYEKL. CDR3 sequence reads: CASSQVAESLGSYEQYF. CDR3 nucleotide sequence: TGCGCCAGCAGCCAAGTCGCGGAGTCATTAGGTTCCTACGAGCAGTACTTC.

This chain joins TRBV28 and TRBJ2-2; no reliable D call. Germline CDR1 reads MDHEN; CDR2 reads SYDVKM. With 8 bases removed from V and 0 bases from J, the gap between germline ends came to 10 bases. The length of the CDR3 is 14 residues. The CDR3 nucleotides are TGTGCCAGCTATGGGATATCGAACACCGGGGAGCTGTTTTTT. Protein product: CASYGISNTGELFF. The whole variable domain, filled in from reference TRBV28 and TRBJ2-2, reads DVKVTQSSRYLVKRTGEKVFLECVQDMDHENMFWYRQDPGLGLRLIYFSYDVKMKEKGDIPEGYSVSREKKERFSLILESASTNQTSMYLCASYGISNTGELFFGEGSRLTVL.

The chain carries TRBV27 and TRBJ2-7; no clear D. Germline V gene sequence: CDR1 MNHEY, CDR2 SMNVEV (reference sequence). V lost 2 bases and J lost 3, with 8 bases in between. CDR3 size: 13 residues. The CDR3 loop reads CASSLERDYEQYF. The CDR3 DNA is TGTGCCAGCAGTTTAGAAAGGGACTACGAGCAGTACTTC.

The V and J genes are TRBV28 and TRBJ2-5; weak D call: TRBD2 (5 bases). The DNA end favors TRBJ2-7, so the J call may be wrong. The CDR3 runs 13 residues. Germline CDR1 reads MDHEN; CDR2 reads SYDVKM. In nucleotides, the CDR3 is TGTGCGAGCCGCGGAGGAACAGAATACGAGCAGTACTTC. Protein product: CASRGGTEYEQYF.

This chain connects TRBV27 to TRBJ2-2; unclear D gene. CDR3 size: 16 residues. Germline assignment: CDR1 MNHEY and CDR2 SMNVEV (reference sequence). Trimming left V 3 bases short and J 4 bases short, with 15 bases between. The CDR3 region is CASSFFTGSRTGELFF. CDR3 sequence (DNA): TGTGCCAGCAGTTTCTTTACGGGCTCGCGCACCGGGGAGCTGTTTTTT.

In its sample, this clone was seen once. The rearrangement links TRBV29-1 to TRBJ2-1, with D perhaps being TRBD1 or TRBD2 (6 bases each). V was shortened by 4 bases and J by 9 bases, with 13 bases between the two germline ends. The CDR3 extends over 12 amino acids. The germline gives CDR1 SQVTM, CDR2 ANQGSEA. In DNA form, the CDR3 reads TGCAGCGTTGCCCGAGAGGGGGGTGAGCAGTTCTTC. This gives the protein CSVAREGGEQFF.

The chain is built from TRBV6-4 and TRBJ2-1; D tentatively reads TRBD1 or TRBD2 (5 bases each). CDR1 and CDR2 from the germline V gene are MRHNA and SNTAGT. Trimming left V 7 bases short and J 4 bases short, with 11 bases between. The CDR3 loop spans 13 amino acids. Written as DNA, the CDR3 is TGTGCCAGCATACAGGAGGTATACAATGAGCAGTTCTTC. Translating gives CASIQEVYNEQFF.

The rearrangement joins TRBV29-1 to TRBJ2-5; TRBD1 matches 11 bases. Germline V CDR1 and CDR2: SQVTM, ANQGSEA. This CDR3 is 15 amino acids long. V gave up 0 bases and J gave up 10 bases; unmatched junction bases: 10. The CDR3 protein is CSVEDRRTGGSVQYF. The CDR3, as DNA: TGCAGCGTTGAAGATCGTAGGACAGGGGGCTCAGTCCAGTACTTC.

The chain joins TRBV4-1 to TRBJ2-1; no firm D call. Per germline, CDR1 MGHRA and CDR2 YSYEKL. V was clipped by 5 bases and J by 8 bases, with 25 bases between them. The CDR3 sequence is 17 residues long. The CDR3 sequence is CASSYDPGRTIVYEQFF. The CDR3 DNA reads TGCGCCAGCAGCTACGACCCTGGGCGCACAATCGTCTATGAGCAGTTCTTC.

The J gene is TRBJ1-4, the V gene TRBV6-5; TRBD1 is a possible D gene (5 bases). Trimming removed 0 bases at V and 5 bases at J, with 7 bases between. Germline V gene sequence: CDR1 MNHEY, CDR2 SVGAGI. The CDR3 extends over 14 amino acids. CDR3 protein: CASSYSPGNEKLFF. The CDR3 DNA reads TGTGCCAGCAGTTACTCTCCAGGGAATGAAAAACTGTTTTTT.

This chain's CDR3 is CASSSRGGTYEQYF. The DNA of the CDR3 is TGTGCCAGCAGCTCCCGCGGCGGGACCTACGAGCAGTACTTC. The V call is TRBV7-9, the J call TRBJ2-7, with a tentative D call TRBD2 (6 bases). V was shortened by 4 bases and J by 2 bases, with 12 bases between the two germline ends. CDR1 is SEHNR and CDR2 is FQNEAQ in the germline V gene (reference sequence). The CDR3 contains 14 residues.

As for this clone: The same CDR3 also results from other DNA sequences found in this sample. This chain uses TRBV6-5 with TRBJ1-1, with a tentative D call TRBD1 (5 bases). The germline CDR1 and CDR2 sequences are MNHEY and SVGAGI. This CDR3 contains 13 residues. Trimming pared 8 bases from V and 1 base from J, leaving 11 bases between. DNA for the CDR3: TGTGCCAGCTCTTCCCAGGGGAACACTGAAGCTTTCTTT. Protein product: CASSSQGNTEAFF.

The chain uses TRBV11-3 and TRBJ2-2; D remains unclear. Germline lookup yields CDR1 SGHNT and CDR2 YENEEA. V was shortened by 5 bases and J by 7 bases, with 11 bases between the two germline ends. This CDR3 contains 13 residues. The CDR3 spells CASSPGGVGELFF. CDR3 coding DNA: TGTGCCAGCAGCCCCGGTGGGGTCGGGGAGCTGTTTTTT.

The chain has TRBV18 and TRBJ2-6, with TRBD1 identical over 9 bases. Germline V gene lookup returns CDR1 KGHSH and CDR2 LQKENI. V gave up 6 bases and J gave up 4 bases; unmatched junction bases: 13. The CDR3 length is 18 residues. For the CDR3, the DNA is TGTGCCAGCTCCGATACGGGACAGGGAGGTTACGGGGCCAACGTCCTGACTTTC. Its protein is CASSDTGQGGYGANVLTF.

As regards this clone: One base away lies a much larger clone, so this may be a sequencing read error. V and J are TRBV28 and TRBJ2-7; 10 bases fit TRBD1. V dropped 2 bases and J dropped 3; count of bases not matched to a gene: 1. The CDR3 totals 14 residues. In germline, CDR1 is MDHEN, CDR2 SYDVKM. CDR3 loop: CASSLRTGGYEQYF. In DNA, the CDR3 is TGTGCCAGCAGTTTAAGGACAGGGGGCTACGAGCAGTACTTC.